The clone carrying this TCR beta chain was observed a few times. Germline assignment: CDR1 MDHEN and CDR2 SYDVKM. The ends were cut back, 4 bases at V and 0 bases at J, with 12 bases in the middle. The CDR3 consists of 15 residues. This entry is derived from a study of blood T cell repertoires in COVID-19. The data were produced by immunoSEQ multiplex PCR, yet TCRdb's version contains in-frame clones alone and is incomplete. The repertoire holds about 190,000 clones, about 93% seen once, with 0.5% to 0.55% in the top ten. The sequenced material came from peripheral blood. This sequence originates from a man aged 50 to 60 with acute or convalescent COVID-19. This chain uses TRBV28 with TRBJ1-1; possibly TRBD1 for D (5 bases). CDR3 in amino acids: CASSSPGIMNTEAFF. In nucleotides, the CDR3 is TGTGCCAGCAGTTCCCCAGGGATCATGAACACTGAAGCTTTCTTT. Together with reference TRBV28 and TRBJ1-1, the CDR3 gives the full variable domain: DVKVTQSSRYLVKRTGEKVFLECVQDMDHENMFWYRQDPGLGLRLIYFSYDVKMKEKGDIPEGYSVSREKKERFSLILESASTNQTSMYLCASSSPGIMNTEAFFGQGTRLTVV.